The sequence of this T cell receptor (beta chain) was determined in a study of vaccination effects on CD4 cells after COVID-19. Turning to the study itself: Sampling occurred a median 72 days post second dose, range 14 to 241.

As regards this clone: No antigen is known for it.

Antigen-specific CD4+ T cell clonotypes were called by their expansion after viral peptide-pool culture in ViraFEST. Culture proceeded for under twelve days, and CD4+ T cells were then isolated. Each participant was given two doses of one vaccine (BNT162b2 or mRNA-1273). It was on days 3 and 7 that half the medium was replaced with IL-2 medium. Deletions cut 1 base from V and 0 bases from J, with 9 bases between. Looked up from germline, CDR1 is KGHSH and CDR2 is LQKENI. The CDR3 is made up of 16 amino acids. Clones were read by immunoSEQ multiplex PCR, and TCRdb kept only the in-frame ones, dropping some. The data contain 30,000 or so clones, roughly 70% of them seen just once; the ten biggest clones take up approximately 10%. Notes on the study in general: Both infection-induced and vaccine-induced clones contracted markedly at late post-vaccination timepoints.

The source material was CD4+ T cells from PBMCs cultured with HCoV-NL63 spike peptides, sampled after COVID-19 vaccination. The TCR sequence derives from a human donor who received a COVID-19 vaccine. This sequence joins TRBV18 and TRBJ1-4; D call uncertain. The chain's CDR3 is CASSPRTVATNEKLFF. The CDR3 bases are TGTGCCAGCTCACCACGAACCGTTGCAACTAATGAAAAACTGTTTTTT.